This T cell receptor (beta chain) was obtained from a study of cytomegalovirus exposure and HLA in healthy donors. About the research overall: A previous analysis identified around 120 million unique TCR beta sequences derived from approximately 190 million T cells.

It was with 60 Vbeta and 13 Jbeta primers that the PCR ran. Clones were sequenced by immunoSEQ multiplex PCR, and TCRdb holds only the in-frame ones, with some missing. The profile shows some 76,000 clones, roughly four fifths of them singletons. This clone was counted a few times. Its target is unknown. Study-level findings and limits: TCR sequences were mostly rare, though some public TCRs occurred in many donors.

V dropped 5 bases and J dropped 0; count of bases not matched to a gene: 5. There are 14 residues in the CDR3. CDR1 is SGHRS and CDR2 is YFSETQ in the germline V gene. This TCR derives from a male donor in good health and CMV-seropositive. The material sequenced was PBMCs. The genes are TRBV5-1 and TRBJ2-7; the match to TRBD2 covers 7 bases. The chain's CDR3 is CASSGGGSSYEQYF. The CDR3 nucleotides read TGCGCCAGCAGTGGGGGGGGGAGCTCCTACGAGCAGTACTTC.